Each of the 9 T cell receptor beta chains below was sequenced from the same sample in a study of OX40 agonist ivuxolimab in advanced cancers. Assay used: immunoSEQ multiplex PCR; TCRdb lists only in-frame clones, some missing. Of 40,000 to 45,000 clones listed, about 90% are singletons. Sequencing used CD4+ or CD8+ T cells sorted from blood, obtained in a trial of the OX40 agonist ivuxolimab. The source is an adult with an advanced solid tumor such as melanoma, head and neck, liver or kidney cancer.

The J gene is TRBJ2-3, the V gene TRBV29-1; 7 bases are shared with TRBD1. The CDR3 sequence is 15 residues long. Unmatched junction bases numbered 16, after V lost 7 bases and J lost 6 bases. Germline-derived CDR1 and CDR2 are SQVTM and ANQGSEA. CDR3 coding DNA: TGCAGCGCCCAACCGACAGGGACCAGGGGGGATACGCAGTATTTT. Translation gives CSAQPTGTRGDTQYF.

This clone was recorded only once. The V call is TRBV28, the J call TRBJ2-7; D might be TRBD1 (6 bases). The CDR3 has 14 amino acids. The ends were cut back, 8 bases at V and 2 bases at J, with 16 bases in the middle. Germline V gene sequence: CDR1 MDHEN, CDR2 SYDVKM. CDR3 region: CASRAGVVTYEQYF. DNA of the CDR3: TGTGCCAGCCGGGCAGGGGTTGTCACCTACGAGCAGTACTTC.

The chain couples TRBV5-1 to TRBJ2-7, with TRBD2 matching over 12 bases. Germline V gene sequence: CDR1 SGHRS, CDR2 YFSETQ. This CDR3 is 16 amino acids long. Trimming took 4 bases from V and 4 from J; bases not matched to a gene: 9. CDR3 DNA sequence: TGCGCCAGCAGCCAAGATACTAGCGGGAGGCTGTACGAGCAGTACTTC. Translated: CASSQDTSGRLYEQYF.

This rearrangement joins TRBV28 to TRBJ2-1; 8 positions agree with TRBD2. This CDR3 region has 17 residues. After removal of 3 bases from V and 2 bases from J, the junction contained 9 bases not matched to a gene. Germline V gene sequence: CDR1 MDHEN, CDR2 SYDVKM. The CDR3 nucleotides read TGTGCCAGCAGTTTGTCAGCGGGAGTAGGCCCCTACAATGAGCAGTTCTTC. It encodes CASSLSAGVGPYNEQFF. Supplemented by reference TRBV28 and TRBJ2-1, the full variable domain reads DVKVTQSSRYLVKRTGEKVFLECVQDMDHENMFWYRQDPGLGLRLIYFSYDVKMKEKGDIPEGYSVSREKKERFSLILESASTNQTSMYLCASSLSAGVGPYNEQFFGPGTRLTVL.

The CDR3 loop is CASSSQGREQFF. The CDR3 bases are TGTGCCAGCAGCAGTCAGGGGCGCGAGCAGTTCTTC. The V gene is TRBV13, the J gene TRBJ2-1; TRBD1 is a possible D gene (6 bases). V was clipped by 5 bases and J by 10 bases, with 12 bases between them. This CDR3 spans 12 amino acids. The germline gives CDR1 PRHDT, CDR2 FYEKMQ (reference sequence).

V and J are TRBV11-1 and TRBJ2-2; D remains ambiguous. From germline, CDR1 is SGHAT and CDR2 FQDESV (reference sequence). The CDR3 sequence is 12 residues long. Trimming left V 5 bases short and J 5 bases short, with 6 bases between. The CDR3 DNA reads as TGTGCCAGCAGCCCCCAAACCGGGGAGCTGTTTTTT. This sequence encodes CASSPQTGELFF.

This rearrangement joins TRBV9 to TRBJ2-7; D gene unclear. V dropped 0 bases and J dropped 2 bases, with 9 bases sitting between them. The CDR3 is 14 residues long. In germline, CDR1 is SGDLS, CDR2 YYNGEE. CDR3 residues: CASSVAGNAYEQYF. DNA for the CDR3: TGTGCCAGCAGCGTAGCTGGCAACGCCTACGAGCAGTACTTC.

The V call is TRBV5-1, the J call TRBJ2-3, with 7 bases aligning to TRBD2. Germline V gene sequence: CDR1 SGHRS, CDR2 YFSETQ. V dropped 4 bases and J dropped 7; count of bases not matched to a gene: 12. The CDR3 is 15 amino acids. CDR3 bases: TGCGCCAGCAGCCCTGGGGACTATTCCTCACATACGCAGTATTTT. Translation gives CASSPGDYSSHTQYF.

This chain connects TRBV4-2 to TRBJ2-7; possible D gene TRBD2, 6 bases. Trimming took off 1 base at V and 5 bases at J, with 15 bases between the two ends. The CDR3 is 15 residues long. Germline lookup yields CDR1 LGHNA and CDR2 YNFKEQ. Here the CDR3 reads CASSQGTGRRDEQYF. The CDR3 DNA is TGTGCCAGCAGCCAAGGGACGGGACGGAGGGACGAGCAGTACTTC.